This T cell receptor (beta chain) appears in the sequencing data of a study of ipilimumab plus nivolumab after autologous stem cell transplantation. Whole-study context: Typical patient got a handful of ipilimumab doses and about eight nivolumab doses (median). Study-level points and caveats: The authors say TCR, Treg and microbiome findings warrant further study.

V was clipped by 2 bases and J by 6 bases; unmatched bases: 16. This CDR3 is built from 18 residues. The germline V gene encodes CDR1 MNHEY and CDR2 SMNVEV (reference sequence). Ipilimumab, 1 mg/kg, started 14 to 28 days after autologous transplant. Through week 26, nivolumab 3 mg/kg IV was given weeks 1, 4, 7, 10, then biweekly. The repertoire was sequenced with immunoSEQ multiplex PCR; TCRdb's copy has only in-frame clones and lacks some. The sample has fewer than 85,000 clones, 75% to 85% seen once. Comments on this clone: Antigen specificity is unknown.

The TCR originated in a male donor with diffuse large B-cell lymphoma. The rearrangement joins TRBV27 to TRBJ1-2; 9 positions agree with TRBD1. The specimen was PBMCs, collected in a trial of ipilimumab plus nivolumab as post-transplant consolidation. CDR3 in amino acids: CASSLRPTTGGENNGYTF. In nucleotides, the CDR3 is TGTGCCAGCAGTTTAAGGCCTACGACAGGGGGTGAAAACAATGGCTACACCTTC.